Shown below are 10 T cell receptor beta chains from a single sample sequenced in a study of blood T cell repertoires in COVID-19 (dated by TCRdb to 2020 to 2021). Libraries came from the immunoSEQ multiplex PCR assay. TCRdb took over this immuneACCESS table, retaining in-frame rearrangements with V and J assigned. Such tables are incomplete; in checked studies, under half of the missing clones stem from an unresolved V gene, and the remainder is unexplained. The sample table records roughly 230,000 clones; 83% of these occur just once. The ten largest clones add up to around 6.8% of the sample. Sample: peripheral blood. These receptors were obtained from a woman aged 45-60 years with acute or convalescent COVID-19.

There are a few counts of this clone. The chain uses TRBV19 and TRBJ2-7; the match to TRBD2 covers 10 bases. The CDR3 runs to 14 residues. Per germline, CDR1 LNHDA and CDR2 SQIVND (reference sequence). The J segment lost 7 bases and the V segment lost 4 bases, leaving 7 bases of the junction unmatched. In DNA, the CDR3 is TGTGCCAGTAGTACGACTAGCGGGTCCTTAGAGCAGTACTTC. It yields the protein CASSTTSGSLEQYF. Together with reference TRBV19 and TRBJ2-7, the CDR3 gives the full variable domain: DGGITQSPKYLFRKEGQNVTLSCEQNLNHDAMYWYRQDPGQGLRLIYYSQIVNDFQKGDIAEGYSVSREKKESFPLTVTSAQKNPTAFYLCASSTTSGSLEQYFGPGTRLTVT.

The chain recombines TRBV28 with TRBJ1-5, with D possibly being TRBD1 (6 bases). The germline CDR1 and CDR2 sequences are MDHEN and SYDVKM. The CDR3 is 12 amino acids. V dropped 6 bases and J dropped 6 bases, with 9 bases sitting between them. The CDR3 DNA reads as TGTGCCAGCAGGGTACAGGGTCAGCCCCAGCATTTT. It encodes CASRVQGQPQHF.

V is TRBV7-8 and J is TRBJ2-1, with TRBD2 matching over 11 bases. Germline V gene lookup returns CDR1 SGHVS and CDR2 FQNEAQ. This CDR3 contains 16 residues. V lost 3 bases to trimming and J lost 6 bases; unmatched junction nucleotides: 7. The CDR3 nucleotides are TGTGCCAGCAGCTTTCGTAGCGGGGGGGCCCTCAATGAGCAGTTCTTC. This translates into CASSFRSGGALNEQFF.

This clone was seen a single time. One end of the junction is discordant with germline, which a read error may explain. This CDR3 reads CASRQADLEQGRYEQYF. The CDR3 coding sequence is TGCGCCAGCAGACAAGCCGACCTGGAACAGGGACGGTACGAGCAGTACTTC. The V gene is TRBV4-3, the J gene TRBJ2-7; D is possibly TRBD1 (6 bases). From germline, CDR1 is LGHNA and CDR2 YSLEER. The CDR3 extends over 17 amino acids.

The chain uses TRBV4-2 and TRBJ1-1; 9 bases are a match to TRBD1. Germline V lookup: CDR1 LGHNA, CDR2 YNFKEQ. Losses at the gene ends were 1 base for V and 7 bases for J; bases not matched to a gene: 10. This CDR3 is built from 16 residues. The CDR3 sequence: CASSQVSTGGLIEAFF. The CDR3 nucleotides are TGTGCCAGCAGCCAAGTATCGACAGGGGGACTTATTGAAGCTTTCTTT.

Remarks on this clone: One junction end does not reproduce the germline sequence, and a read error may be involved. This chain uses TRBV10-3 with TRBJ2-7; 7 bases match TRBD1. The CDR3 is made up of 13 amino acids. Germline V gene sequence: CDR1 ENHRY, CDR2 SYGVKD. The CDR3 region has the DNA TGTGCCATCGGTGAGACAGGGTCCTACGAGCAGTACTTC. Amino acid sequence: CAIGETGSYEQYF.

CDR3 sequence: CASSLTGVQPQHF. CDR3 bases: TGTGCCAGCAGCTTAACAGGGGTACAGCCCCAGCATTTT. The gene calls are TRBV7-9 and TRBJ1-5; TRBD1 aligns across 7 bases. The CDR3 totals 13 residues. V shed 2 bases, J shed 7 bases, and the junction held 2 bases outside the gene matches. Germline V gene lookup returns CDR1 SEHNR and CDR2 FQNEAQ (reference sequence).

The V call is TRBV2, the J call TRBJ2-3, with 8 bases fitting TRBD2. The junction had 2 bases not matched to a gene; V was cut back by 6 bases and J by 3 bases. This CDR3 comprises 13 residues. CDR1 and CDR2 from the germline V gene are SNHLY and FYNNEI. In nucleotides, the CDR3 is TGTGCCAGCAGGGGACTAGATACAGATACGCAGTATTTT. This gives the protein CASRGLDTDTQYF.

This clone was recorded only once. The rearrangement joins TRBV29-1 to TRBJ2-7; 8 bases agree with TRBD2. The CDR3 totals 14 residues. V was clipped by 4 bases and J by 0 bases; unmatched bases: 5. Germline loops: CDR1 SQVTM, CDR2 ANQGSEA. CDR3 residues: CSVGPSGSSYEQYF. In nucleotides, the CDR3 is TGCAGCGTTGGACCCAGCGGGAGCTCCTACGAGCAGTACTTC.

J is TRBJ2-3 and V is TRBV9; TRBD1 matches 8 bases. The CDR3 length is 15 residues. CDR1 is SGDLS and CDR2 is YYNGEE in the germline V gene. With 1 base clipped from V and 6 bases from J, the junction kept 7 bases outside the gene matches. CDR3 in DNA: TGTGCCAGCAGCGTAAGGACAGGGTTAGGGGATACGCAGTATTTT. Amino acid sequence: CASSVRTGLGDTQYF.